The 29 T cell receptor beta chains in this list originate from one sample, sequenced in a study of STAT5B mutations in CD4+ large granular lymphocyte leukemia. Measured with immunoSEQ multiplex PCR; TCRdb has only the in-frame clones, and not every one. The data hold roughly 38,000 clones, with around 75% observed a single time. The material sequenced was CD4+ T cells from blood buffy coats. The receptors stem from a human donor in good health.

The CDR3 reads CASSEADRGYQPQHF. In nucleotides, the CDR3 is TGTGCCAGCAGTGAAGCCGACAGGGGTTATCAGCCCCAGCATTTT. The J gene is TRBJ1-5, the V gene TRBV2; 8 bases are shared with TRBD1. The CDR3 runs to 15 residues. V gave up 0 bases and J gave up 5 bases; unmatched junction bases: 3. CDR1 is SNHLY, CDR2 FYNNEI, per germline.

CDR3 in amino acids: CASSIAAGFYYEQYF. The CDR3 DNA follows: TGTGCCAGTAGTATAGCGGCCGGATTTTACTACGAGCAGTACTTC. The chain has TRBV19 and TRBJ2-7; unclear D gene. V was shortened by 1 base and J by 3 bases, with 13 bases between the two germline ends. The CDR3 spans 15 residues. The germline V gene encodes CDR1 LNHDA and CDR2 SQIVND (reference sequence). The full variable domain, in which reference TRBV19 and TRBJ2-7 provide the parts outside the CDR3, is DGGITQSPKYLFRKEGQNVTLSCEQNLNHDAMYWYRQDPGQGLRLIYYSQIVNDFQKGDIAEGYSVSREKKESFPLTVTSAQKNPTAFYLCASSIAAGFYYEQYFGPGTRLTVT.

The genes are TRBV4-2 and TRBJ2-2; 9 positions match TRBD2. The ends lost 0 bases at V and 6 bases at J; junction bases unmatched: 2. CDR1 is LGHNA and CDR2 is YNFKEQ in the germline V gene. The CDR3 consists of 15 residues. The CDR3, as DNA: TGTGCCAGCAGCCAAGAGCGGGGGGGCCCCGGGGAGCTGTTTTTT. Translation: CASSQERGGPGELFF.

Here the CDR3 DNA reads TGTGCCAGCAGTTCGGCTAGCGTCAACCAAGAGACCCAGTACTTC. This gives the protein CASSSASVNQETQYF. The chain uses TRBV27 and TRBJ2-5; the D gene is possibly TRBD2 (6 bases). V dropped 4 bases and J dropped 0 bases, with 12 bases sitting between them. In germline, CDR1 is MNHEY, CDR2 SMNVEV (reference sequence). This CDR3 has 15 residues.

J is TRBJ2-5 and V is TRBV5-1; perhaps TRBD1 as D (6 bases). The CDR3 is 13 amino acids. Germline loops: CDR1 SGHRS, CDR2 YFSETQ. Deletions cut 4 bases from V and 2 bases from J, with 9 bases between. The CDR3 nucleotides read TGCGCCAGCAGCGTACAGGGACAAGAGACCCAGTACTTC. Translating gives CASSVQGQETQYF.

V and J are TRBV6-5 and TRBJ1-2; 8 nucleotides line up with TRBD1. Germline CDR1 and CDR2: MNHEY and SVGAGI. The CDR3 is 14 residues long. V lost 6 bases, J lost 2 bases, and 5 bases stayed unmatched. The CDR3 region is CASSRTGTNYGYTF. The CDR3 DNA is TGTGCCAGCAGCCGGACAGGGACGAACTATGGCTACACCTTC.

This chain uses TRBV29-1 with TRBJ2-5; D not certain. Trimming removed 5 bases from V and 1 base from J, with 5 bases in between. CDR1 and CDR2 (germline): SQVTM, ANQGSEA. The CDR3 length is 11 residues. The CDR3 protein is CSVKIQETQYF. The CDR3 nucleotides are TGCAGCGTTAAGATCCAAGAGACCCAGTACTTC.

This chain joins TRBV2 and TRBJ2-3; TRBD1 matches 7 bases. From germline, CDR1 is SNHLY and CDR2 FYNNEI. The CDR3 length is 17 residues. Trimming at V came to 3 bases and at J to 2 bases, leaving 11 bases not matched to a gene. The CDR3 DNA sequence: TGTGCCAGCAGTGACTCACAGAGACAGGGTTTCACAGATACGCAGTATTTT. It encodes CASSDSQRQGFTDTQYF. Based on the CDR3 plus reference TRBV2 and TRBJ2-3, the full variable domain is EPEVTQTPSHQVTQMGQEVILRCVPISNHLYFYWYRQILGQKVEFLVSFYNNEISEKSEIFDDQFSVERPDGSNFTLKIRSTKLEDSAMYFCASSDSQRQGFTDTQYFGPGTRLTVL.

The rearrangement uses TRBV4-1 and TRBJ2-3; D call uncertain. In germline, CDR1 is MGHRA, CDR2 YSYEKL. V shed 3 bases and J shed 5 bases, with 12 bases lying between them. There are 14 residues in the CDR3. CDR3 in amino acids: CASSHAQTGDTQYF. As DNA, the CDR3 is TGCGCCAGCAGCCATGCCCAGACGGGAGATACGCAGTATTTT.

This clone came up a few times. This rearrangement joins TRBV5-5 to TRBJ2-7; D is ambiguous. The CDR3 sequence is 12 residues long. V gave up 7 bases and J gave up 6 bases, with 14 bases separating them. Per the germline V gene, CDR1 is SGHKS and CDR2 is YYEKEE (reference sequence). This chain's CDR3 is CASATRAGEQYF. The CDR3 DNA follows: TGTGCCAGCGCGACCCGAGCCGGCGAGCAGTACTTC.

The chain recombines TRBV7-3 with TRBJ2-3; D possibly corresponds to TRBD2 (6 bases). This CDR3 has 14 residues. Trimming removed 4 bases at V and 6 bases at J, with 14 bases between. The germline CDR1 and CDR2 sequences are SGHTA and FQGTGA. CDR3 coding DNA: TGTGCCAGCAGCTCAACCGGGACTCTCGATACGCAGTATTTT. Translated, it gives CASSSTGTLDTQYF.

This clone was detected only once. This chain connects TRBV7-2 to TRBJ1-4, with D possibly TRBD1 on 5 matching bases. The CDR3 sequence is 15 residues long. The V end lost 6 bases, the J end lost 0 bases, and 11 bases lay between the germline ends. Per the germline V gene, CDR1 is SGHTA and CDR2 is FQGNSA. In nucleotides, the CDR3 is TGTGCCAGCAGTGGGACCGGCGCAACTAATGAAAAACTGTTTTTT. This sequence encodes CASSGTGATNEKLFF.

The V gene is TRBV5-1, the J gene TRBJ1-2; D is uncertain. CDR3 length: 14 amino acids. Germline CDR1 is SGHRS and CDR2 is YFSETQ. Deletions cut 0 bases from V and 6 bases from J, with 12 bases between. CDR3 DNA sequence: TGCGCCAGCAGCTTGGACGGAGCTCTTGATGGCTACACCTTC. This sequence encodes CASSLDGALDGYTF. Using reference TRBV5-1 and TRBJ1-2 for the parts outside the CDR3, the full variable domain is KAGVTQTPRYLIKTRGQQVTLSCSPISGHRSVSWYQQTPGQGLQFLFEYFSETQRNKGNFPGRFSGRQFSNSRSEMNVSTLELGDSALYLCASSLDGALDGYTFGSGTRLTVV.

The CDR3 is CASSYRDREMKF. As DNA, the CDR3 is TGTGCCAGCAGCTACCGGGACAGGGAGATGAAGTTT. The chain joins TRBV21-1 to TRBJ1-5; the D call in the table, TRBD1, was not verified against the DNA. TRBV21-1 is listed as a pseudogene. CDR3 length: 12 amino acids.

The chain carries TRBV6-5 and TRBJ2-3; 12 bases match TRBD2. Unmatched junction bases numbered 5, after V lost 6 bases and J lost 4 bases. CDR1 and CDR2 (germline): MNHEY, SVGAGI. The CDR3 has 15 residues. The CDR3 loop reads CASRQLAGGSDTQYF. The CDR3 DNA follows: TGTGCCAGCAGACAACTAGCGGGGGGATCAGATACGCAGTATTTT.

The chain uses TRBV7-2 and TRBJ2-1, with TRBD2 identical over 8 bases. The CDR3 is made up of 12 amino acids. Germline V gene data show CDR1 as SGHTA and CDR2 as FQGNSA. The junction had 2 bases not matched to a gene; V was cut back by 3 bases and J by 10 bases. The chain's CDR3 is CASSFVAGEQFF. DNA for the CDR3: TGTGCCAGCAGCTTCGTAGCGGGAGAGCAGTTCTTC.

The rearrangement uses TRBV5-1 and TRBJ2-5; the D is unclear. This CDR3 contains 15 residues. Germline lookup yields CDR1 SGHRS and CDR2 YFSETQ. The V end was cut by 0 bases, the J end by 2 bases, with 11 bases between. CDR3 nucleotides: TGCGCCAGCAGCTTGGTGGTAGCCCCTCAAGAGACCCAGTACTTC. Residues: CASSLVVAPQETQYF.

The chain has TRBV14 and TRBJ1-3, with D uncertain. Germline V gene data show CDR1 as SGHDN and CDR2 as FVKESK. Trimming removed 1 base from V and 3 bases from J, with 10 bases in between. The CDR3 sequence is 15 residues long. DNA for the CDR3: TGTGCCAGCAGCCAAGTAGCGGGCCATGGAAACACCATATATTTT. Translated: CASSQVAGHGNTIYF.

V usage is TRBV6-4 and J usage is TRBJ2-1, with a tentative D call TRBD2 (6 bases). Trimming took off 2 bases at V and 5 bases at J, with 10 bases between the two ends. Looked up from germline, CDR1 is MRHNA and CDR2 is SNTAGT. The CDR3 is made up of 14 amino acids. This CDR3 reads CASSDQGGDNEQFF. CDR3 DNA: TGTGCCAGCAGTGACCAAGGAGGGGACAATGAGCAGTTCTTC.

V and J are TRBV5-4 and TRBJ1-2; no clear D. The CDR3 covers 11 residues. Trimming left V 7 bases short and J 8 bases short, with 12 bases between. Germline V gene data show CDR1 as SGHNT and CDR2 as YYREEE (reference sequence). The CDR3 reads CASELNGGYTF. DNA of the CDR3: TGTGCCAGCGAATTAAACGGGGGCTACACCTTC.

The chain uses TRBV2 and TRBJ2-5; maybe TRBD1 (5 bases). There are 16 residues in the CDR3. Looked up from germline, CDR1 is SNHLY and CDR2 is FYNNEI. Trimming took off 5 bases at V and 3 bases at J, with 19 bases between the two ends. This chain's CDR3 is CASSLSTVSREETQYF. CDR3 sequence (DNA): TGTGCCAGCAGTCTTTCGACAGTCTCACGGGAAGAGACCCAGTACTTC.

In nucleotides, the CDR3 is TGTGCCAGCAGCTTGAGGCCGGGACCGCAGGATGAGCAGTACTTC. It is translated as CASSLRPGPQDEQYF. The chain combines TRBV5-5 with TRBJ2-7; tentatively, D is TRBD1 or TRBD2 (5 bases each). V was cut by 1 base and J by 7 bases, with 18 bases left in between. The CDR3 loop spans 15 amino acids. The germline gives CDR1 SGHKS, CDR2 YYEKEE (reference sequence).

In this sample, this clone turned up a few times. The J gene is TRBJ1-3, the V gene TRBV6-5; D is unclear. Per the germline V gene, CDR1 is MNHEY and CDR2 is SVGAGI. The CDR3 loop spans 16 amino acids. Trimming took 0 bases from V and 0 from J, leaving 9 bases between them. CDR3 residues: CASSYSLGSSGNTIYF. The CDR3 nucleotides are TGTGCCAGCAGTTACTCATTGGGGAGCTCTGGAAACACCATATATTTT.

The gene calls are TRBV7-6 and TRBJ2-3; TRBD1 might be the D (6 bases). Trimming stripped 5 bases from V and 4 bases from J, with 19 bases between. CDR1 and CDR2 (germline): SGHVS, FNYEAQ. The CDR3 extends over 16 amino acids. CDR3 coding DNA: TGTGCCAGCAGCCTACCTGCTACAGGGATCGCAGATACGCAGTATTTT. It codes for CASSLPATGIADTQYF.

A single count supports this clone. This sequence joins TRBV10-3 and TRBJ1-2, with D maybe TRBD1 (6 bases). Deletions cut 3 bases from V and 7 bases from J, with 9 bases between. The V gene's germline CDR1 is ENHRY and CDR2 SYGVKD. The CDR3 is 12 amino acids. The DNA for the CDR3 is TGTGCCATCAGTGACCGAGGGGGTGGCTACACCTTC. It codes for CAISDRGGGYTF.

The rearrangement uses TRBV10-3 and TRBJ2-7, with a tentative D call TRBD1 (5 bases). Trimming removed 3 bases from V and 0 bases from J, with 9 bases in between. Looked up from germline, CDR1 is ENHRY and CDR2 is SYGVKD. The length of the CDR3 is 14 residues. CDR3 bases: TGTGCCATCAGTGAAAGCGACAGCTCCTACGAGCAGTACTTC. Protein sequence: CAISESDSSYEQYF.

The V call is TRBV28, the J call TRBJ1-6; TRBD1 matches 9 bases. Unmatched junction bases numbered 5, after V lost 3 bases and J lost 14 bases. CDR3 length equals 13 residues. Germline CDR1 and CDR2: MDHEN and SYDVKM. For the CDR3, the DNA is TGTGCCAGCAGTTTGTCGGGACAGGGCACCCTCCACTTT. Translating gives CASSLSGQGTLHF.

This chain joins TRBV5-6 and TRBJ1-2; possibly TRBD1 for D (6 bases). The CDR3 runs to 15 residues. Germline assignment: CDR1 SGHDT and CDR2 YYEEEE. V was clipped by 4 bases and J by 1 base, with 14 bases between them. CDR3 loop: CASSPQGPLNYGYTF. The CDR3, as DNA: TGTGCCAGCAGCCCACAGGGTCCACTTAACTATGGCTACACCTTC.

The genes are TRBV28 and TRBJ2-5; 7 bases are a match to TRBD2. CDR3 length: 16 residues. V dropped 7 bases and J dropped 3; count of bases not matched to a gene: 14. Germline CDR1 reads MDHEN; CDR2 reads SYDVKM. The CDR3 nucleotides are TGTGCCAGCACCATACAACGGACTAGTGAGGAAGAGACCCAGTACTTC. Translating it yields CASTIQRTSEEETQYF.